This entry lists 4 T cell receptor beta chains sequenced from one sample in a study of control samples from healthy donors and cancer patients. Some clones are missing from TCRdb's copy, which holds only in-frame ones; the method was immunoSEQ multiplex PCR. The sample includes 120,000 or so clones, roughly 87% seen only once; the top ten take around 1.8%. Sequences were obtained from blood. Every receptor here comes from a man between 18 and 29 years old in good health.

The chain recombines TRBV28 with TRBJ2-2; 9 bases agree with TRBD1. The CDR3 consists of 16 residues. Trimming cost V 4 bases and J 6 bases; bases outside gene matches: 9. Germline-derived CDR1 and CDR2 are MDHEN and SYDVKM. This chain's CDR3 is CASSSAGTGKAGELFF. CDR3 nucleotide sequence: TGTGCCAGCAGTTCCGCCGGGACAGGGAAAGCCGGGGAGCTGTTTTTT.

This rearrangement joins TRBV19 to TRBJ2-1; 8 bases are shared with TRBD2. The V segment lost 4 bases and the J segment 2 bases; nucleotides outside the gene matches: 7. Germline V gene data show CDR1 as LNHDA and CDR2 as SQIVND (reference sequence). The CDR3 is made up of 16 amino acids. In DNA, the CDR3 is TGTGCCAGTAGTACTAGCGGGTTGGAAACCTACAATGAGCAGTTCTTC. Translating it yields CASSTSGLETYNEQFF.

The genes are TRBV5-1 and TRBJ1-2; no firm D call. V gave up 2 bases and J gave up 6 bases, with 11 bases separating them. CDR1 is SGHRS, CDR2 YFSETQ, per germline. There are 13 residues in the CDR3. The CDR3 region is CASSFSRIDGYTF. Here the CDR3 DNA reads TGCGCCAGCAGCTTCTCTCGGATAGATGGCTACACCTTC.

This clone was detected only once. The chain links TRBV5-6 to TRBJ1-4, with 7 bases that match TRBD1. Germline V gives CDR1 SGHDT, CDR2 YYEEEE. The J segment lost 8 bases and the V segment lost 4 bases, leaving 17 bases of the junction unmatched. CDR3 length: 17 residues. The CDR3 DNA is TGTGCCAGCAGCCCCCATAGCATATGGGCAGGGGGAGAAAAACTGTTTTTT. The encoded protein is CASSPHSIWAGGEKLFF.